The rows below give T cell receptor beta chains drawn from one sample of a study of STAT3 mutations in large granular lymphocyte leukemia. TCRdb keeps only in-frame clones here, not all; method: immunoSEQ multiplex PCR. The table has about 13,000 clones, approximately 88% seen once. The sample taken for sequencing was PBMCs. These receptors originate from a human donor with T large granular lymphocyte leukemia. Some clones in this sample may be carry-over from other donors' samples. The CDR3 runs from the conserved cysteine through the conserved F or W. The order of the fields is V gene, clone size, D gene, J gene, CDR3 DNA, CDR3 protein. D genes are given only for firm matches. For some rows the clone size is stated as once, few or many, or as a class when expanded; others skip it.

TRBV4-3	-	TRBD2	TRBJ2-1	TGCGCCAGCAGCCAAGGACTAGCGGATCTTTACAATGAGCAGTTCTTC	CASSQGLADLYNEQFF
TRBV5-1	-	TRBD1	TRBJ1-1	TGCGCCAGCAGCGGGGGACAGGGAGATACTGAAGCTTTCTTT	CASSGGQGDTEAFF
TRBV7-6	few	-	TRBJ1-1	TGTGCCAGCAGCTTATCGGTGCAGGGGACGAACACTGAAGCTTTCTTT	CASSLSVQGTNTEAFF
TRBV30	-	-	TRBJ1-5	TGTGCCTGGAGTAAGGGTCAGCCCCAGCATTTT	CAWSKGQPQHF
TRBV7-2	-	TRBD2	TRBJ2-3	TGTGCCAGCAGCTCCGGGACTAGCGGGGGTAGGGATACGCAGTATTTT	CASSSGTSGGRDTQYF
TRBV18	few	-	TRBJ2-2	TGTGCCAGCTCACCACCGTCCGGGGCGAACACCGGGGAGCTGTTTTTT	CASSPPSGANTGELFF
TRBV4-2	-	TRBD2	TRBJ2-5	TGTGCCAGCAGCCAGGCGTCGACTAGCGGCCAAGAGACCCAGTACTTC	CASSQASTSGQETQYF
TRBV6-5	-	-	TRBJ1-1	TGTGCCAGCAGTTCTTTTCGGGACGTCCGGAGGGCTGAAGCTTTCTTT	CASSSFRDVRRAEAFF
TRBV5-1	-	TRBD1	TRBJ1-3	TGCGCCAGCAGCATTGGGACAGGGGATGGAAACACCATATATTTT	CASSIGTGDGNTIYF
TRBV30	once	-	TRBJ1-2	TGTGCCTGGAGTCCAACAGGGTTTCGAGGCTACACCTTC	CAWSPTGFRGYTF
TRBV5-1	-	TRBD2	TRBJ2-3	TGCGCCAGCTGTCGGGGGGGAACAGATACGCAGTATTTT	CASCRGGTDTQYF
TRBV7-9	-	-	TRBJ2-5	TGTGCCAGCAGCCGACTTGGTATGGAGACCCAGTACTTC	CASSRLGMETQYF
TRBV30	-	-	TRBJ1-1	TGTGCCTGGAATGGCTTCCTGGGGACTGAAGCTTTCTTT	CAWNGFLGTEAFF
TRBV4-3	-	-	TRBJ1-2	TGCGCCAGCAGCCAGGATAAAGCTAACTATGGCTACACCTTC	CASSQDKANYGYTF
TRBV7-9	-	TRBD2	TRBJ2-1	TGTGCCAGCAGCAGACCGGGATCCCGGGGCGGGGGTGAGCAGTTCTTC	CASSRPGSRGGGEQFF
TRBV4-2	few	-	TRBJ1-2	TGTGCCAGCAGCCAAGATGCCTATGGCTACACCTTC	CASSQDAYGYTF
TRBV7-9	-	-	TRBJ1-2	TGTGCCAGCAGCTTGTGGGACCGGGGTGGCTACACCTTC	CASSLWDRGGYTF
TRBV29-1	-	-	TRBJ2-1	TGCAGCGCCCTAAGGGTGTGGCGGGGCAATGAGCAGTTCTTC	CSALRVWRGNEQFF
TRBV7-2	-	-	TRBJ1-1	TGTGCCAGCAGAGGCGGGGCTGAAGCTTTCTTT	CASRGGAEAFF
TRBV4-3	-	TRBD2	TRBJ2-7	TGCGCCAGCAGCCAGAGACTAGCGGGAGTAGACGAGCAGTACTTC	CASSQRLAGVDEQYF
TRBV5-6	once	TRBD1	TRBJ2-2	TGTGCCAGCAGCTTGGGACAGGGCTTAATCGGGGAGCTGTTTTTT	CASSLGQGLIGELFF
TRBV10-1	few	-	TRBJ2-1	TGCGCCAGCAGTGACCGGGGACGGACGCCTTACAATGAGCAGTTCTTC	CASSDRGRTPYNEQFF
TRBV5-4	-	-	TRBJ1-2	TGTGCCACCCCTGGGAGAGGCTCGGGTGGCTACACCTTC	CATPGRGSGGYTF
TRBV2	-	-	TRBJ2-7	TGTGCCAGCAGCCAGGACACCCTCTACGAGCAGTACTTC	CASSQDTLYEQYF
TRBV9	-	TRBD1	TRBJ1-5	TGTGCCAGCAGTGCGCAGGGGGGGGCCCAGCATTTT	CASSAQGGAQHF
TRBV18	-	TRBD1	TRBJ1-1	TGTGCCAGCTCCCCCAGACAGGGCGTGAACACTGAAGCTTTCTTT	CASSPRQGVNTEAFF
TRBV6-6	once	TRBD2	TRBJ2-1	TGTGCCAGCAGTTACGGGCGCGGGAGCTCCTACAATGAGCAGTTCTTC	CASSYGRGSSYNEQFF
TRBV10-3	-	-	TRBJ1-4	TGTGCCATCAGCCCCACGGCCGGAAATCCTAATGAAAAACTGTTTTTT	CAISPTAGNPNEKLFF
TRBV18	-	-	TRBJ2-1	TGTGCCAGCTCACCATCAAGTTCCGGGACCCAGGGTGTCCATGAGCAGTTCTTC	CASSPSSSGTQGVHEQFF
TRBV20-1	-	-	TRBJ2-7	TGCAGTAGGACGGGCCCTACGCAGCAGTACTTC	CSRTGPTQQYF
TRBV18	-	-	TRBJ2-3	TGTGCCAGCTCACCACGGGGAAGGAGCACAGATACGCAGTATTTT	CASSPRGRSTDTQYF
TRBV4-3	-	-	TRBJ2-7	TGCGCCAGCAGCCTCATGAAGGGGACCTTCTACGAGCAGTACTTC	CASSLMKGTFYEQYF
TRBV6-1	-	-	TRBJ1-3	TGTGCCGGGAGAGGACAGATCGGAAACACCATATATTTT	CAGRGQIGNTIYF
TRBV13	-	TRBD1	TRBJ1-2	TGTGCCAGCAGAGGACAGGGGGACTATGGCTACACCTTC	CASRGQGDYGYTF
TRBV9	-	-	TRBJ2-7	TGTGCCAGCAGCGTAGGGCAGGGGCCCCCCCACGAGCAGTACTTC	CASSVGQGPPHEQYF
TRBV28	once	-	TRBJ2-2	TGTGCCAGCAACGGGAGAGCGAACACCGGGGAGCTGTTTTTT	CASNGRANTGELFF
TRBV19	-	-	TRBJ2-2	TGTGCCAGTAGAAAACGGGAGAACACCGGGGAGCTGTTTTTT	CASRKRENTGELFF
TRBV5-4	-	TRBD1	TRBJ1-2	TGTGCCAGCAGCTTGGCCCGGACAGGGGGGAACTATGGCTACACCTTC	CASSLARTGGNYGYTF
TRBV5-6	once	-	TRBJ1-1	TGTGCCAGCAGCTTGGTGGGGGGGATGAACACTGAAGCTTTCTTT	CASSLVGGMNTEAFF
TRBV10-1	-	TRBD2	TRBJ2-5	TGCGCCAGCAGTGAGTCCCGGGGAGGGGAGACCCAGTACTTC	CASSESRGGETQYF
TRBV6-6	-	-	TRBJ1-2	TGTGCCAGCAGCACTGGGCGGGTTGGCTACACCTTC	CASSTGRVGYTF
TRBV5-4	-	-	TRBJ1-1	TGTGCCAGCAGCCCCCGAGACACTGAAGCTTTCTTT	CASSPRDTEAFF
TRBV27	once	-	TRBJ1-6	TGTGCCAGCAGTTCGGAGGGGGGTTATAATTCACCCCTCCACTTT	CASSSEGGYNSPLHF
TRBV20-1	few	-	TRBJ1-1	TGCAGTGCTAGGCGGAACACTGAAGCTTTCTTT	CSARRNTEAFF
TRBV5-1	few	-	TRBJ1-1	TGCGCCAGCAGCTTGGAGTACGCCAACACTGAAGCTTTCTTT	CASSLEYANTEAFF
TRBV18	-	-	TRBJ1-3	TGTGCCAGCTCACCAGACGGAAACACCATATATTTT	CASSPDGNTIYF
TRBV7-8	-	TRBD1	TRBJ2-1	TGTGCCAGCAGCTCCCTGCCGGGGGACAGGGGCGTCTACAATGAGCAGTTCTTC	CASSSLPGDRGVYNEQFF
TRBV5-5	-	-	TRBJ2-2	TGTGCCAGCAGCCCCCGGACGGGCGGGGAGCTGTTTTTT	CASSPRTGGELFF
TRBV28	-	-	TRBJ2-4	TGTGCCAGCAGTTTATCGGGGCTCCTAGGCAAAAACATTCAGTACTTC	CASSLSGLLGKNIQYF
TRBV6-5	-	-	TRBJ2-7	TGTGCCAGCAGCCCCCTAAGTTGGGAGCCCTACGAGCAGTACTTC	CASSPLSWEPYEQYF
TRBV11-3	-	TRBD2	TRBJ2-2	TGTGCCAGCAGCCTTCGGATAGCGGGGGGTTCCGGGGAGCTGTTTTTT	CASSLRIAGGSGELFF
TRBV2	-	TRBD1	TRBJ2-5	TGTGCCAGCAGTGACCAACTACAGGGGGCTGTTGAGACCCAGTACTTC	CASSDQLQGAVETQYF
TRBV19	-	-	TRBJ2-2	TGTGCCAGTAACAGGGTCGGCACCGGGGAGCTGTTTTTT	CASNRVGTGELFF
TRBV5-4	-	-	TRBJ2-5	TGTGCCAGCAGCCCTAGGACCCAAGAGACCCAGTACTTC	CASSPRTQETQYF